These T cell receptor beta chains were read from a single sample in a study of T-cell reconstitution after alpha-beta-depleted transplantation in children. Each CDR3 protein is one row after TCRdb ran MiXCR on the PCR reads. The sample contains roughly 340,000 distinct CDR3 sequences, 15% to 20% of which appear only once. The sample consisted of PBMCs, mostly from graft donor cells, taken 360 days after TCRalphabeta/CD19-depleted stem cell transplant. These receptors originate from a male patient aged 2 to 10 who had a stem cell transplant for acute lymphoblastic leukemia, so the T cells may come from the graft donor. Each CDR3 is given with its conserved first and last residue. The D gene is left open where the match is weak. Not all rows give a size; the values are once, few, many and, for expanded clones, a class.

many	NA	TRBJ1-1	TRBV5-6	CASSLLTAEAFF	TGTGCCAGCAGCTTGTTGACAGCTGAAGCTTTCTTT
few	TRBD2	TRBJ2-1	TRBV6-5	CASSYAGLGGSRRSNEQFF	TGTGCCAGCAGTTACGCGGGGTTGGGCGGGAGTAGGAGGAGCAATGAGCAGTTCTTC
NA	TRBD2	TRBJ2-7	TRBV27	CASSPGPGLALYEQYF	TGTGCCAGCAGTCCTGGGCCGGGACTAGCGCTCTACGAGCAGTACTTC
NA	TRBD1	TRBJ1-2	TRBV6-5	CASSSGQGWITNYGYTF	TGTGCCAGCAGTTCCGGACAGGGGTGGATTACTAACTATGGCTACACCTTC
NA	TRBD1	TRBJ1-3	TRBV12-3/TRBV12-4	CASSQRGPEDTIYF	TGTGCCAGCAGTCAGAGGGGGCCGGAGGACACCATATATTTT
NA	NA	TRBJ2-3	TRBV28	CASSQEGWGTDTQYF	TGTGCCAGCAGCCAGGAAGGCTGGGGCACAGATACGCAGTATTTT
NA	NA	TRBJ1-2	TRBV7-6	CASSLDSGPNYGYTF	TGTGCCAGCAGCTTAGACTCCGGGCCTAACTATGGCTACACCTTC
NA	NA	TRBJ1-3	TRBV20-1	CSARDMFLRDTIYF	TGCAGTGCTAGAGATATGTTCCTCCGGGACACCATATATTTT
many	TRBD2	TRBJ2-3	TRBV7-2	CASSPGWEGRYDTQYF	TGTGCCAGCAGCCCGGGATGGGAGGGTCGCTATGATACGCAGTATTTT
once	NA	TRBJ1-2	TRBV2	CASSPRDLSGYTF	TGTGCCAGCAGTCCCCGGGACTTAAGTGGCTACACCTTC
few	NA	TRBJ1-5	TRBV6-1	CASSVGAWSNQPQHF	TGTGCCAGCTCCGTAGGGGCCTGGAGCAATCAGCCCCAGCATTTT
few	TRBD1	TRBJ2-1	TRBV29-1	CSGTGGYNEQFF	TGCAGCGGGACAGGGGGCTACAATGAGCAGTTCTTC
NA	NA	TRBJ2-1	TRBV29-1	CSAADSSYNEQFF	TGCAGCGCGGCTGATAGCTCCTACAATGAGCAGTTCTTC
NA	NA	TRBJ1-1	TRBV9	CARTAQRTDTEAFF	TGTGCCCGGACAGCCCAAAGAACGGACACTGAAGCTTTCTTT
many	NA	TRBJ2-1	TRBV2	CASSAPGGGGNEQFF	TGTGCCAGCAGTGCCCCCGGCGGAGGGGGCAATGAGCAGTTCTTC
few	NA	TRBJ2-1	TRBV29-1	CSVTGTGGIAGELNEQFF	TGCAGCGTAACGGGGACAGGAGGGATAGCGGGAGAGTTAAATGAGCAGTTCTTC
NA	TRBD1	TRBJ2-7	TRBV6-1	CASSPTQGARGYEQYF	TGTGCCAGCAGTCCAACACAGGGGGCCAGAGGCTACGAGCAGTACTTC
many	NA	TRBJ2-3	TRBV5-1	CASSLAVSGAGSADTQYF	TGCGCCAGCAGCTTGGCGGTGTCGGGCGCGGGTTCCGCAGATACGCAGTATTTT
NA	TRBD1	TRBJ2-7	TRBV28	CASSSAGQGAYEQYF	TGTGCCAGCAGTTCCGCGGGACAGGGAGCCTACGAGCAGTACTTC
many	NA	TRBJ2-7	TRBV5-1	CASSLGTNRHEQYF	TGCGCCAGCAGCTTGGGGACAAACCGGCACGAGCAGTACTTC
few	NA	TRBJ2-3	TRBV28	CASSFGEGTDTQYF	TGTGCCAGCAGTTTTGGGGAAGGCACAGATACGCAGTATTTT
few	TRBD2	TRBJ2-1	TRBV4-1	CASSQDPVAGEEQFF	TGCGCCAGCAGCCAAGACCCTGTAGCGGGAGAAGAGCAGTTCTTC
NA	NA	TRBJ2-1	TRBV12-3/TRBV12-4	CASSLLRGYNEQFF	TGTGCCAGCAGTCTGCTCAGAGGCTACAATGAGCAGTTCTTC
few	NA	TRBJ2-1	TRBV15	CATSRAGRSYNEQFF	TGTGCCACCAGCAGAGCCGGGAGATCCTACAATGAGCAGTTCTTC
many	TRBD1	TRBJ2-7	TRBV5-1	CASSLEAGGYEQYF	TGCGCCAGCAGCTTGGAGGCAGGGGGCTACGAGCAGTACTTC
NA	NA	TRBJ2-7	TRBV29-1	CSVELPGTYEQYF	TGCAGCGTTGAACTCCCAGGAACTTACGAGCAGTACTTC
NA	TRBD2	TRBJ2-1	TRBV20-1	CSASPSGRPPYNEQFF	TGCAGTGCTTCGCCTAGCGGGAGGCCCCCCTACAATGAGCAGTTCTTC
few	NA	TRBJ1-1	TRBV7-2	CASSKRTEAFF	TGTGCCAGCAGCAAACGAACAGAAGCTTTCTTT
many	NA	TRBJ1-2	TRBV28	CASSLPPGDYGYTF	TGTGCCAGCAGTTTACCCCCAGGGGACTATGGCTACACCTTC
NA	TRBD2	TRBJ2-1	TRBV20-1	CSARTSGRTRGFF	TGCAGTGCCAGGACTAGCGGGAGGACCCGGGGGTTCTTC
many	TRBD2	TRBJ2-2	TRBV27	CASTGGNLWTSGRAFVGELFF	TGTGCCAGCACCGGGGGGAACCTTTGGACTAGCGGGAGGGCATTTGTAGGGGAGCTGTTTTTT
few	NA	TRBJ1-5	TRBV28	CASSSIGQPYSNQPQHF	TGTGCCAGCAGTTCCATTGGACAGCCTTATAGCAATCAGCCCCAGCATTTT
many	TRBD1	TRBJ1-1	TRBV12-3/TRBV12-4	CASRRQGSTEAFF	TGTGCCAGCAGACGACAGGGGAGCACTGAAGCTTTCTTT
NA	TRBD2	TRBJ2-7	TRBV28	CASSLVGLAGAGIVLGSYEQYF	TGTGCCAGCAGTTTGGTGGGACTAGCGGGAGCTGGGATTGTATTAGGGTCCTACGAGCAGTACTTC
few	NA	TRBJ1-1	TRBV29-1	CSVGAVEAFF	TGCAGCGTTGGAGCCGTGGAAGCTTTCTTT
NA	NA	TRBJ1-6	TRBV27	CASSLGRTTPLHF	TGTGCCAGCAGTTTGGGACGGACTACACCCCTCCACTTT
NA	TRBD1	TRBJ1-2	TRBV12-3/TRBV12-4	CASRTGGKNFAYTF	TGTGCCAGCAGGACAGGGGGAAAGAATTTTGCCTACACCTTC
NA	NA	TRBJ1-1	TRBV12-3/TRBV12-4	CASSTGTSNTEAFF	TGTGCCAGCAGTACAGGGACGTCGAACACTGAAGCTTTCTTT
many	NA	TRBJ2-2	TRBV6-1	CASCLTGDGTGELFF	TGTGCCAGCTGCCTGACGGGGGACGGGACCGGGGAGCTGTTTTTT
few	NA	TRBJ1-2	TRBV6-5	CASSYSRGGLNYGYTF	TGTGCCAGCAGTTACTCCCGAGGCGGCCTTAACTATGGCTACACCTTC
many	NA	TRBJ2-6	TRBV4-3	CASSQEEGGLWPSGANVLTF	TGCGCCAGCAGCCAAGAAGAAGGGGGACTGTGGCCCTCTGGGGCCAACGTCCTGACTTTC